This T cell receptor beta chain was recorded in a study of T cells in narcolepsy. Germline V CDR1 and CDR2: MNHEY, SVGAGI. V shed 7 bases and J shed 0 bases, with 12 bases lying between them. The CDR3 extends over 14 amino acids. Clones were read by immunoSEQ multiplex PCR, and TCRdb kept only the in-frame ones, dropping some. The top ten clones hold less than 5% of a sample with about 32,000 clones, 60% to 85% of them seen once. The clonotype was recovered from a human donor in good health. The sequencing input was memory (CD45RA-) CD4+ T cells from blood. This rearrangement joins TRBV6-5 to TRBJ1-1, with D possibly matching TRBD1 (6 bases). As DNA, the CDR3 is TGTGCCAGCACCCCGACAGGAATGAACACTGAAGCTTTCTTT. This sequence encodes CASTPTGMNTEAFF.